These 11 T cell receptor beta chains originate from one sample sequenced in a study of T cell changes during pregnancy in multiple sclerosis. The repertoire was sequenced with immunoSEQ multiplex PCR; TCRdb's copy has only in-frame clones and lacks some. The repertoire holds 45,000 to 50,000 clones, with roughly 93% as singletons. The material sequenced was CD4+ T cells from peripheral blood mononuclear cells, taken in the second trimester of pregnancy. These receptors were obtained from a female donor in good health, enrolled as a control in a pregnancy study.

V gene TRBV30 combines with J gene TRBJ2-2; 9 bases line up with TRBD1. V dropped 4 bases and J dropped 6; count of bases not matched to a gene: 6. Germline CDR1 is GTSNPN and CDR2 is SVGIG (reference sequence). CDR3 size: 14 residues. The CDR3 protein is CAWIGTGFPGELFF. The DNA of the CDR3 is TGTGCCTGGATAGGGACAGGGTTTCCCGGGGAGCTGTTTTTT.

The V gene is TRBV6-1, the J gene TRBJ1-5; D not resolved. The length of the CDR3 is 12 residues. Trimming took off 3 bases at V and 3 bases at J, with 3 bases between the two ends. Germline V gives CDR1 MNHNS, CDR2 SASEGT. CDR3 sequence: CASSDHNQPQHF. The CDR3 nucleotides are TGTGCCAGCAGTGACCACAATCAGCCCCAGCATTTT.

With regard to this clone: At one end, the junction sequence differs from germline, possibly due to a read error. V usage is TRBV7-2 and J usage is TRBJ1-6; D uncertain. There are 15 residues in the CDR3. Germline-derived CDR1 and CDR2 are SGHTA and FQGNSA. CDR3: CASSLAGGPNSPLHF. The DNA for the CDR3 is TGTGCCAGCAGCCTAGCTGGAGGACCCAATTCACCCCTCCACTTT.

The V and J genes are TRBV6-6 and TRBJ1-1; D remains unclear. Germline CDR1 and CDR2: MNHNY and SVGAGI (reference sequence). The CDR3 runs to 13 residues. V gave up 4 bases and J gave up 3 bases, with 9 bases separating them. CDR3 loop: CASSFSADTEAFF. CDR3 nucleotides: TGTGCCAGCAGTTTCAGCGCGGACACTGAAGCTTTCTTT.

The rearrangement links TRBV5-4 to TRBJ2-7; TRBD1 agrees at 7 bases. The V and J ends lost 4 bases and 0 bases, in that order; junction bases with no gene match: 7. CDR3 length: 15 amino acids. CDR1 SGHNT and CDR2 YYREEE come from the germline V gene (reference sequence). This CDR3 is CASSRQGLLSYEQYF. In DNA form, the CDR3 reads TGTGCCAGCAGCCGACAGGGCCTCCTCTCCTACGAGCAGTACTTC. Together with reference TRBV5-4 and TRBJ2-7, the CDR3 gives the full variable domain: ETGVTQSPTHLIKTRGQQVTLRCSSQSGHNTVSWYQQALGQGPQFIFQYYREEENGRGNFPPRFSGLQFPNYSSELNVNALELDDSALYLCASSRQGLLSYEQYFGPGTRLTVT.

This sequence joins TRBV30 and TRBJ2-5; D is possibly TRBD2 (6 bases). Germline V gene lookup returns CDR1 GTSNPN and CDR2 SVGIG (reference sequence). The CDR3 has 13 amino acids. V was pared by 1 base and J by 7 bases, with 13 bases between. The CDR3 reads CAWSGSPGGTQYF. In DNA form, the CDR3 reads TGTGCCTGGAGTGGCTCCCCCGGGGGGACCCAGTACTTC.

This sequence joins TRBV10-3 and TRBJ2-5; 7 bases are shared with TRBD1. With V trimmed by 11 bases and J by 5 bases, 11 bases remained unmatched. The germline gives CDR1 ENHRY, CDR2 SYGVKD. The CDR3 is 13 amino acids. In nucleotides, the CDR3 is TGTGCCGCCTGGGACAGAGTGATCGAGACCCAGTACTTC. It codes for CAAWDRVIETQYF.

Only one count was recorded for this clone. J is TRBJ2-1 and V is TRBV11-3, with unresolved D. From germline, CDR1 is SGHNT and CDR2 YENEEA. This CDR3 is 14 amino acids long. V was shortened by 2 bases and J by 9 bases, with 14 bases between the two germline ends. CDR3: CASSLSRSVGEQFF. CDR3 sequence (DNA): TGTGCCAGCAGCTTAAGTCGGTCGGTCGGTGAGCAGTTCTTC.

This clone appeared once. The rearrangement links TRBV11-3 to TRBJ2-7; TRBD1 agrees at 10 bases. Germline V gene sequence: CDR1 SGHNT, CDR2 YENEEA. The ends lost 6 bases at V and 7 bases at J; junction bases unmatched: 9. The CDR3 runs to 14 residues. This CDR3 is CASSQRQGAREQYF. As DNA, the CDR3 is TGTGCCAGCAGTCAACGACAGGGGGCGAGGGAGCAGTACTTC. Looking up the rest from reference TRBV11-3 and TRBJ2-7 gives the full variable domain: EAGVVQSPRYKIIEKKQPVAFWCNPISGHNTLYWYLQNLGQGPELLIRYENEEAVDDSQLPKDRFSAERLKGVDSTLKIQPAELGDSAVYLCASSQRQGAREQYFGPGTRLTVT.

The CDR3: CASSLAGRNYGYTF. CDR3 nucleotide sequence: TGTGCCAGCAGCTTAGCCGGCAGGAACTATGGCTACACCTTC. This chain joins TRBV7-8 and TRBJ1-2, with D unclear. Per the germline V gene, CDR1 is SGHVS and CDR2 is FQNEAQ. V shed 0 bases and J shed 2 bases, with 7 bases lying between them. The CDR3 length is 14 residues.

This clone has just one count. The rearrangement uses TRBV2 and TRBJ2-1; perhaps TRBD2 as D (5 bases). The CDR3 sequence is 12 residues long. The V gene's germline CDR1 is SNHLY and CDR2 FYNNEI. Trimming left V 7 bases short and J 5 bases short, with 9 bases between. Written as DNA, the CDR3 is TGTGCCAGCATGGAGGTGGACAATGAGCAGTTCTTC. This sequence encodes CASMEVDNEQFF.